Following are 12 T cell receptor beta chains from one sample sequenced in a study of blood T cell repertoires in COVID-19 (dated by TCRdb to the early 2020s). Libraries were prepared through the immunoSEQ multiplex PCR assay. TCRdb stores this immuneACCESS table with in-frame sequences only. Part of the clones is absent; in the studies checked, under half of the shortfall reflects unresolved V genes, and no reason is known for the rest. The sample table lists about 90,000 clones, roughly 72% of them with a count of one. Over 6% of the sample is taken by the ten largest. The specimen sequenced was peripheral blood. The receptors stem from a man between 70 and 80 years old with acute or convalescent COVID-19.

In its sample, this clone was seen a few times. The chain couples TRBV7-9 to TRBJ1-5, with D possibly being TRBD1 (6 bases). Per germline, CDR1 SEHNR and CDR2 FQNEAQ (reference sequence). The CDR3 extends over 14 amino acids. Trimming pared 4 bases from V and 11 bases from J, leaving 18 bases between. CDR3 loop: CASSSNLQGSAQHF. The CDR3 region has the DNA TGTGCCAGCAGCTCCAACTTACAGGGTTCGGCCCAGCATTTT.

The V and J genes are TRBV19 and TRBJ1-6; D not resolved. V lost 5 bases, J lost 11 bases, and 13 bases lay in between. The CDR3 has 13 residues. The germline CDR1 and CDR2 sequences are LNHDA and SQIVND (reference sequence). CDR3 sequence: CASSPPGLTPLHF. CDR3 in DNA: TGTGCCAGTAGTCCCCCAGGACTTACACCCCTCCACTTT.

V is TRBV10-2 and J is TRBJ1-1; TRBD1 might be the D (6 bases). The V gene lost 8 bases and the J gene lost 5 bases, with 24 bases spanning the gap. CDR1 is WSHSY and CDR2 is SAAADI in the germline V gene. The CDR3 spans 16 residues. CDR3 bases: TGCGCCAGCTCTAGGAGGGGGGGGGAAGCTAGGACTGAAGCTTTCTTT. This encodes CASSRRGGEARTEAFF.

The CDR3 here is CAISETGQGFNTEAFF. The CDR3 nucleotides read TGTGCCATCAGTGAGACGGGACAGGGATTCAACACTGAAGCTTTCTTT. The chain combines TRBV10-3 with TRBJ1-1, with 9 nucleotides matching TRBD1. The CDR3 has 16 amino acids. Germline V gives CDR1 ENHRY, CDR2 SYGVKD. With V trimmed by 2 bases and J by 2 bases, 6 bases remained unmatched.

This clone was seen more than once but under ten times. This sample also contains other DNA sequences that code for the same CDR3. The chain uses TRBV5-4 and TRBJ2-2; 16 bases fit TRBD2. The V segment lost 4 bases and the J segment 3 bases; nucleotides outside the gene matches: 6. CDR1 and CDR2 from the germline V gene are SGHNT and YYREEE (reference sequence). The CDR3 covers 18 residues. For the CDR3, the DNA is TGTGCCAGCAGCCTGGGACTAGCGGGGGGGCCGGACACCGGGGAGCTGTTTTTT. The encoded protein is CASSLGLAGGPDTGELFF.

V gene TRBV5-4 combines with J gene TRBJ2-2; 8 nucleotides line up with TRBD1. V shed 5 bases and J 4 bases; nucleotides not matched to a gene: 7. The CDR3 runs to 15 residues. Germline CDR1 is SGHNT and CDR2 is YYREEE (reference sequence). CDR3 nucleotide sequence: TGTGCCAGCAGTCCAGGGGGCGGTGGCACCGGGGAGCTGTTTTTT. Protein product: CASSPGGGGTGELFF.

The rearrangement joins TRBV7-2 to TRBJ2-5; possibly TRBD1 for D (5 bases). V gave up 3 bases and J gave up 7 bases, with 12 bases separating them. The CDR3 covers 13 residues. Germline CDR1 SGHTA, CDR2 FQGNSA. The CDR3 reads CASSLGQAGTQYF. The CDR3 DNA reads TGTGCCAGCAGCTTGGGGCAGGCCGGGACCCAGTACTTC.

This clone turned up a few times. This sequence joins TRBV7-9 and TRBJ2-3; possible D gene TRBD2, 6 bases. This CDR3 comprises 13 residues. Germline CDR1 SEHNR, CDR2 FQNEAQ (reference sequence). Trimming left V 6 bases short and J 0 bases short, with 7 bases between. CDR3 loop: CASRGTSTDTQYF. The CDR3 nucleotides are TGTGCCAGCAGGGGGACTAGCACAGATACGCAGTATTTT. The entire variable domain, with the rest obtained from reference TRBV7-9 and TRBJ2-3, is as follows: DTGVSQNPRHKITKRGQNVTFRCDPISEHNRLYWYRQTLGQGPEFLTYFQNEAQLEKSRLLSDRFSAERPKGSFSTLEIQRTEQGDSAMYLCASRGTSTDTQYFGPGTRLTVL.

The chain carries TRBV9 and TRBJ1-3; D perhaps matches TRBD1 (5 bases). The CDR3 has 15 residues. Trimming shortened V by 3 bases and J by 2 bases, and 12 bases separated the two germline ends. CDR1 is SGDLS and CDR2 is YYNGEE in the germline V gene. The CDR3, as DNA: TGTGCCAGCAGCGGTGGAGGGGCGGCTGGAAACACCATATATTTT. Its translation is CASSGGGAAGNTIYF. Full variable domain (rest looked up from reference TRBV9 and TRBJ1-3): DSGVTQTPKHLITATGQRVTLRCSPRSGDLSVYWYQQSLDQGLQFLIQYYNGEERAKGNILERFSAQQFPDLHSELNLSSLELGDSALYFCASSGGGAAGNTIYFGEGSWLTVV.

The rearrangement joins TRBV19 to TRBJ2-3; no definite D call. The CDR3 totals 11 residues. The ends were cut back, 3 bases at V and 4 bases at J, with 2 bases in the middle. CDR1 and CDR2 from the germline V gene are LNHDA and SQIVND (reference sequence). DNA for the CDR3: TGTGCCAGTAGTATCTCAGATACGCAGTATTTT. As protein: CASSISDTQYF.

The V call is TRBV5-1, the J call TRBJ2-1; maybe TRBD1 (5 bases). Trimming left V 5 bases short and J 6 bases short, with 15 bases between. Germline loops: CDR1 SGHRS, CDR2 YFSETQ. CDR3 length equals 14 residues. The CDR3 coding sequence is TGCGCCAGCAGGCCTCAGGGTAACGGCAATGAGCAGTTCTTC. Translation: CASRPQGNGNEQFF.

This chain joins TRBV5-4 and TRBJ1-6; maybe TRBD1 (6 bases). Germline CDR1 SGHNT, CDR2 YYREEE (reference sequence). V was pared by 1 base and J by 7 bases, with 15 bases between. The CDR3 has 16 residues. In DNA, the CDR3 is TGTGCCAGCAGCTTGTTTCCCCTCCAGGGGAATTCACCCCTCCACTTT. This translates into CASSLFPLQGNSPLHF.